The clone carrying this T cell receptor beta chain appeared many times. Antigen specificity is unknown. MiXCR was run by TCRdb on the 5' RACE reads, yielding one entry per CDR3 protein. The sample carries tens of thousands of distinct CDR3 sequences, 2.5% to 3.5% recorded once. This record belongs to a study of CD8 T cells in ankylosing spondylitis. General study results and limits: Clones linked to disease were reported to show significant enrichment in matched ankylosing spondylitis synovial fluid. Made up of about eight highly homologous variants, a TCR beta motif appeared characteristic of ankylosing spondylitis blood. Some motif variants had been reported before (in reactive arthritis synovial fluid and blood). Disease-linked clones were found to be CD8+ and relatively rare in peripheral blood.

Sequencing was carried out using blood, either unsorted or a sorted T cell fraction (not recorded which). The sequence derives from a male donor with ankylosing spondylitis or in good health (not recorded which).

CDR3 sequence: CASSVMAGQKETQYF. The DNA of the CDR3 is TGTGCCAGCAGCGTAATGGCGGGACAGAAAGAGACCCAGTACTTC. J is TRBJ2-5 and V is TRBV9, with D maybe TRBD1 (7 bases). The CDR3 contains 15 residues. With 1 base removed from V and 3 bases from J, the gap between germline ends came to 13 bases. From germline, CDR1 is SGDLS and CDR2 YYNGEE.